This T cell receptor (beta chain) was obtained from a study of Graves' ophthalmopathy and Graves' hyperthyroidism. In germline, CDR1 is SQVTM, CDR2 ANQGSEA. Trimming left V 7 bases short and J 6 bases short, with 9 bases between. CDR3 length: 11 amino acids. RNA served as the template for amplifying TCR beta CDR3 regions. HTBI primers were used in a first-round RT-PCR, which preceded a second-round multiplex PCR. TCRdb used MiXCR to reprocess the multiplex PCR reads, holding one entry per CDR3 protein. The data contain around 520,000 distinct CDR3 sequences, just under 40% of them seen just once; the ten biggest clones take up around 4.6%. Hyperthyroidism patients had new diagnoses, durations under 2 months, and ages of 18 to 65. This clonotype occurred once.

Source material: peripheral blood or thyroid tissue (not recorded which). The V and J genes are TRBV29-1 and TRBJ1-4; no clear D. The sequence was obtained from an adult man with Graves' hyperthyroidism. CDR3 in amino acids: CSARVDEKLFF. The CDR3 bases are TGCAGCGCACGTGTGGATGAAAAACTGTTTTTT. Full variable domain (remainder filled in from reference TRBV29-1 and TRBJ1-4): SAVISQKPSRDICQRGTSLTIQCQVDSQVTMMFWYRQQPGQSLTLIATANQGSEATYESGFVIDKFPISRPNLTFSTLTVSNMSPEDSSIYLCSARVDEKLFFGSGTQLSVL.